The clone carrying this TCR beta chain has ten or more counts. Its antigen is unknown. Read sequence stops 3 residues before the CDR3 end, and the germline J gene provides the missing end. The data derive from a study of T cell clonality in common variable immunodeficiency. The assay was immunoSEQ multiplex PCR, and TCRdb's table has in-frame clones only and misses some. This sample comprises 45,000 to 55,000 clones, none seen once only. Findings and limits, study-wide: CVID subjects showed higher TCRbeta clonality than healthy controls.

This CDR3 has 15 amino acids. Trimming left V 5 bases short and J 5 bases short, with 15 bases between. The V call is TRBV12-3 or TRBV12-4, the J call TRBJ1-4; weak D call: TRBD1 (6 bases). This TCR came from a person aged 18-70 years in good health. The sample taken for sequencing was peripheral blood mononuclear cells. CDR3 bases read: TGTGCCAGCAGTCCCTGGACAGCGGGGAATGAAAAA. Its translation is CASSPWTAGNEK. The CDR3, in full, reads CASSPWTAGNEKLFF.